Presented here are 5 T cell receptor beta chains from one specimen sequenced in a study of T cell repertoires and HLA-DP antigens. Clones were sequenced by immunoSEQ multiplex PCR, and TCRdb holds only the in-frame ones, with some missing. The sample records roughly 70,000 clones, around 77% being singletons. Which antigens these TCRs recognize remains unknown. The sample consisted of CD4+ T cells from PBMCs. The receptor source for this set is a man in his sixties in good health and CMV-seronegative.

This chain connects TRBV2 to TRBJ1-6; a weak D match, TRBD1 (5 bases). The V gene lost 0 bases and the J gene lost 7 bases, with 10 bases spanning the gap. Germline CDR1 is SNHLY and CDR2 is FYNNEI. CDR3 length equals 15 residues. The DNA of the CDR3 is TGTGCCAGCAGTGAAGCCGGGACGCCGAATTCACCCCTCCACTTT. Translating gives CASSEAGTPNSPLHF.

The chain employs TRBV2 and TRBJ2-5, with D hard to call. Germline CDR1 reads SNHLY; CDR2 reads FYNNEI. The CDR3 is 11 residues long. The V and J ends lost 2 bases and 5 bases respectively, with 3 bases between them. CDR3 bases: TGTGCCAGCAGTGAAATGGAGACCCAGTACTTC. Amino acids: CASSEMETQYF.

The chain employs TRBV11-2 and TRBJ2-1, with D possibly being TRBD1 (7 bases). The CDR3 has 18 residues. V gave up 5 bases and J gave up 0 bases, with 20 bases separating them. Per germline, CDR1 SGHAT and CDR2 FQNNGV. The CDR3 here is CASSRASGGGPSYNEQFF. The CDR3 DNA follows: TGTGCCAGCAGCCGCGCCTCTGGAGGGGGCCCCTCCTACAATGAGCAGTTCTTC.

The V gene is TRBV7-3, the J gene TRBJ2-3; 8 bases agree with TRBD2. The length of the CDR3 is 18 residues. The trim removed 1 base at V and 5 bases at J, leaving 14 bases unmatched. CDR1 and CDR2 (germline): SGHTA, FQGTGA. The CDR3 is CASSLNGPAAGVKDTQYF. In DNA form, the CDR3 reads TGTGCCAGCAGCTTAAACGGGCCAGCAGCGGGAGTAAAAGATACGCAGTATTTT.

In its sample, this clone was seen a few times. The V gene is TRBV10-1, the J gene TRBJ1-1; tentatively, D is TRBD1 (5 bases). Trimming cost V 4 bases and J 10 bases, with 16 bases left between them. The CDR3 covers 13 residues. Germline V gene data show CDR1 as WNHNN and CDR2 as SYGVQD (reference sequence). For the CDR3, the DNA is TGCGCCAGCAGTGGGGGGACGGGCAGGGTAGCTTTCTTT. Its protein is CASSGGTGRVAFF.